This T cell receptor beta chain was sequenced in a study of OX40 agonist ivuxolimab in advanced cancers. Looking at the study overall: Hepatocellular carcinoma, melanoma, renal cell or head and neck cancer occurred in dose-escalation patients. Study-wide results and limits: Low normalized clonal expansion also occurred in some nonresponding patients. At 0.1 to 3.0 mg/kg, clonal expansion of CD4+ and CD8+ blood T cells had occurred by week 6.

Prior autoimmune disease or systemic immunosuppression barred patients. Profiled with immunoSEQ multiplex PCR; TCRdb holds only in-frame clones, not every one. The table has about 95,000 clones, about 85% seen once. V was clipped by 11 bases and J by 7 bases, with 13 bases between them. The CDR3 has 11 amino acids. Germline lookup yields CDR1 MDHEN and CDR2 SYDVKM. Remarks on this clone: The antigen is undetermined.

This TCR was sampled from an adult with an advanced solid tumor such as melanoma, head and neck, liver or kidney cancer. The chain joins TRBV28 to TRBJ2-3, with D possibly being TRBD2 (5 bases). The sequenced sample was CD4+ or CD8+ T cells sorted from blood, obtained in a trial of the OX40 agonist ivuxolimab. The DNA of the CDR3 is TGTGCCGGAGGACGTCCACATACGCAGTATTTT. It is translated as CAGGRPHTQYF.